This T cell receptor beta chain was retrieved from a study of T cell repertoires in cytomegalovirus infection. Study overall: In public TCR beta signatures, there were indications of both CMV infection and matching HLA type. Study outcomes and limitations: The cumulative frequency of public TCR beta families distinguished individuals who carried CMV together with the relevant HLA. The response measured ex vivo was dominated by TCR beta clonotypes (HLA-C-restricted and CMV-specific).

MiXCR, applied by TCRdb to the reads, yields one record per CDR3 protein. This sample has some 300,000 distinct CDR3 sequences, with 15% to 20% found just once. The V and J ends lost 3 bases and 2 bases respectively, with 19 bases between them. The germline V gene has CDR1 DFQATT and CDR2 SNEGSKA (reference sequence). This CDR3 comprises 16 residues. This clonotype has only a few counts. Its antigen is undetermined. The receptor's source is a human donor in good health (CMV status not recorded). Some clones in this sample may be carry-over from other donors' samples. Sequenced material: PBMCs. The V call is TRBV20-1, the J call TRBJ1-2; D perhaps matches TRBD1 (6 bases). The CDR3 DNA reads TGCAGTGCTAGGGGGGCTTCGGGGGGCAAAAACTATGGCTACACCTTC. This translates into CSARGASGGKNYGYTF.